This T cell receptor (beta chain) was recovered during a study of CD8 T cells in ankylosing spondylitis. Whole-study results and caveats: Clones that were linked to disease were CD8+ and were relatively rare in peripheral blood. Reports say disease-linked clones showed up significantly more in matched ankylosing spondylitis synovial fluid. Several of the motif variants were reported before in synovial fluid and blood from reactive arthritis.

5'-RACE, quantitative and with molecular barcodes, yielded the TCR beta libraries. TCRdb re-called the 5' RACE reads through MiXCR, storing one row per CDR3 protein. Of about 220,000 distinct CDR3 sequences listed, roughly a tenth are singletons. In germline, CDR1 is MDHEN, CDR2 SYDVKM. V lost 8 bases and J lost 8, with 9 bases in between. The CDR3 has 11 amino acids. Remarks on this clonotype: Its antigen is unknown.

The clonotype comes from a male donor with ankylosing spondylitis or in good health (not recorded which). The chain has TRBV28 and TRBJ1-4; perhaps TRBD1 as D (5 bases). The specimen sequenced was blood, either unsorted or a sorted T cell fraction (not recorded which). The CDR3 sequence: CASGAGEKLFF. CDR3 coding DNA: TGTGCCAGCGGGGCCGGAGAAAAACTGTTTTTT.